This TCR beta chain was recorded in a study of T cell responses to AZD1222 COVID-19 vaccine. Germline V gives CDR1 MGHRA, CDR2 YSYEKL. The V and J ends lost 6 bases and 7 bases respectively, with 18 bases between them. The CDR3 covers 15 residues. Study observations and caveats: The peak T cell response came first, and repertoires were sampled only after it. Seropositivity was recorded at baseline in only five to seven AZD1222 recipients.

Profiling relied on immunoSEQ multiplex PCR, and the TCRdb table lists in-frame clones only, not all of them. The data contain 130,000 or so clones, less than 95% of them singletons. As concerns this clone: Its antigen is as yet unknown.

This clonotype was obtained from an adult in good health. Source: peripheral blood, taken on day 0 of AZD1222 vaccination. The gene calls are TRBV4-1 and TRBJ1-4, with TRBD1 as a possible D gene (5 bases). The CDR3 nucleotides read TGCGCCAGCAGAAAAACCGGGGCGCCCCCTGAAAAACTGTTTTTT. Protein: CASRKTGAPPEKLFF.